These T cell receptor beta chains were read from a single sample in a study of T cell repertoires in cytomegalovirus infection. No antigen has been identified for these receptors. TCRdb re-derived calls from the reads in MiXCR, one entry per CDR3 protein. The sample lists roughly 990,000 distinct CDR3 sequences; roughly a third were seen once. The material sequenced was cultured CD8+ T cells from PBMCs, taken from culture after CMV antigen stimulation. Receptors originate from a human donor in good health (CMV status not recorded). Some clones in this sample may be carry-over from other donors' samples. The CDR3 runs from the conserved cysteine through the conserved F or W. The D gene is left open where the match is weak. Clone size is stated in some rows and not others, as once, few, many or a class when expanded.

CDR3 DNA: TGTGCCAGCAGTTTATGGACTAGCGGGGTAGGTGGGGCCAACGTCCTGACTTTC
CDR3 protein: CASSLWTSGVGGANVLTF
V gene: TRBV27
clone size: NA
J gene: TRBJ2-6
D gene: TRBD2

CDR3 DNA: TGTGCCAGTCAGGGAGGGATTAGCTCCTACAATGAGCAGTTCTTC
CDR3 protein: CASQGGISSYNEQFF
V gene: TRBV12-3/TRBV12-4
clone size: NA
J gene: TRBJ2-1
D gene: TRBD2

CDR3 DNA: TGTGCCACCTATTACACGCCGGGGAACACTGAAGCTTTCTTT
CDR3 protein: CATYYTPGNTEAFF
V gene: TRBV19
clone size: few
J gene: TRBJ1-1
D gene: NA

CDR3 DNA: TGTGCCAGCAAGGGCGCAACTAATGAAAAACTGTTTTTT
CDR3 protein: CASKGATNEKLFF
V gene: TRBV7-9
clone size: few
J gene: TRBJ1-4
D gene: NA

CDR3 DNA: TGTGCCAGCAGCCCCCGCGCTAGCGGTGGCCCCGATACGCAGTATTTT
CDR3 protein: CASSPRASGGPDTQYF
V gene: TRBV7-9
clone size: NA
J gene: TRBJ2-3
D gene: TRBD2

CDR3 DNA: TGTGCCAGCAAACAGACAGCACAGGGAGGCTACACCTTC
CDR3 protein: CASKQTAQGGYTF
V gene: TRBV7-9
clone size: once
J gene: TRBJ1-2
D gene: NA

CDR3 DNA: TGTGCCAGCAGTATGTTACGGGGATACTATGGCTACACCTTC
CDR3 protein: CASSMLRGYYGYTF
V gene: TRBV27
clone size: few
J gene: TRBJ1-2
D gene: NA

CDR3 DNA: TGTGCTAGTGGCCCTACGGATAACTATGGCTACACCTTC
CDR3 protein: CASGPTDNYGYTF
V gene: TRBV12-5
clone size: NA
J gene: TRBJ1-2
D gene: NA

CDR3 DNA: TGTGCCAGCAGCTTAACCGGGGCTGATAGGGGCTACACCTTC
CDR3 protein: CASSLTGADRGYTF
V gene: TRBV7-9
clone size: few
J gene: TRBJ1-2
D gene: NA

CDR3 DNA: TGTGCCAGTAGTAGTGTCGGTACAGGGTACGAGCAGTACTTC
CDR3 protein: CASSSVGTGYEQYF
V gene: TRBV19
clone size: many
J gene: TRBJ2-7
D gene: NA

CDR3 DNA: TGCGCCAGCAGCCAGGCCGAATACAGGGCTCGAGACACTGAAGCTTTCTTT
CDR3 protein: CASSQAEYRARDTEAFF
V gene: TRBV4-1
clone size: NA
J gene: TRBJ1-1
D gene: NA

CDR3 DNA: TGTGCCAGCAGCTCTAGAGGACTTGTCTCAGATACGCAGTATTTT
CDR3 protein: CASSSRGLVSDTQYF
V gene: TRBV7-3
clone size: NA
J gene: TRBJ2-3
D gene: NA

CDR3 DNA: TGTGCCAGCCCCCCGAACCCAGGCTCCTACAATGAGCAGTTCTTC
CDR3 protein: CASPPNPGSYNEQFF
V gene: TRBV27
clone size: few
J gene: TRBJ2-1
D gene: NA

CDR3 DNA: TGTGCCAGCAGCCAAGAAGGGCTGGAGACCCAGTACTTC
CDR3 protein: CASSQEGLETQYF
V gene: TRBV3-1
clone size: NA
J gene: TRBJ2-5
D gene: NA

CDR3 DNA: TGCGCCAGCAGCCACCGGGACACTGGGGAAGGCTATGGCTACACCTTC
CDR3 protein: CASSHRDTGEGYGYTF
V gene: TRBV4-3
clone size: NA
J gene: TRBJ1-2
D gene: NA

CDR3 DNA: TGTGCCAGCAGTTTAGCCGGGACGATCGATGGCTACACCTTC
CDR3 protein: CASSLAGTIDGYTF
V gene: TRBV28
clone size: once
J gene: TRBJ1-2
D gene: NA

CDR3 DNA: TGTGCCAGCAGCGCGGACAGCCCGAGCGGGGCCAACGTCCTGACTTTC
CDR3 protein: CASSADSPSGANVLTF
V gene: TRBV7-6
clone size: many
J gene: TRBJ2-6
D gene: NA

CDR3 DNA: TGCGCCAGCAGCTTGGCAGGACAGGGGGCCGGGACCCAGTACTTC
CDR3 protein: CASSLAGQGAGTQYF
V gene: TRBV5-1
clone size: once
J gene: TRBJ2-5
D gene: TRBD1

CDR3 DNA: TGTGCCAGCAGCTCTTGGACGACATTGAACACCGGGGAGCTGTTTTTT
CDR3 protein: CASSSWTTLNTGELFF
V gene: TRBV7-2
clone size: many
J gene: TRBJ2-2
D gene: NA

CDR3 DNA: TGCAGCGTTCCTCCTAGCGGGGGGTTCACCTTACAGGGTGAGCAGTTCTTC
CDR3 protein: CSVPPSGGFTLQGEQFF
V gene: TRBV29-1
clone size: NA
J gene: TRBJ2-1
D gene: TRBD2

CDR3 DNA: TGTGCCAGCCAGGGGGGGCAGTATTTTGAGCCCCAGCATTTT
CDR3 protein: CASQGGQYFEPQHF
V gene: TRBV2
clone size: few
J gene: TRBJ1-5
D gene: TRBD1

CDR3 DNA: TGCAGTGCTAGGCGGGGCTTGAACACTGAAGCTTTCTTT
CDR3 protein: CSARRGLNTEAFF
V gene: TRBV20-1
clone size: NA
J gene: TRBJ1-1
D gene: NA

CDR3 DNA: TGTGCCAGCAGTGGCAGGGGCCCGAGCTCCTGCAATGAGCAGTTCTTC
CDR3 protein: CASSGRGPSSCNEQFF
V gene: TRBV28
clone size: NA
J gene: TRBJ2-1
D gene: NA

CDR3 DNA: TGCAGTGCTAGAGAAAGGCTAGCGGGGACCTCCGGTGAGCAGTTCTTC
CDR3 protein: CSARERLAGTSGEQFF
V gene: TRBV20-1
clone size: NA
J gene: TRBJ2-1
D gene: TRBD2

CDR3 DNA: TGTGCCAGCAGTGAATCGGAAGCGGGGAGATCCACAGATACGCAGTATTTT
CDR3 protein: CASSESEAGRSTDTQYF
V gene: TRBV25-1
clone size: many
J gene: TRBJ2-3
D gene: TRBD2

CDR3 DNA: TGTGCCAGCAGTTTATTCCAAGTCCGATCCCCGACAGTAGACAATGAGCAGTTCTTC
CDR3 protein: CASSLFQVRSPTVDNEQFF
V gene: TRBV27
clone size: NA
J gene: TRBJ2-1
D gene: NA

CDR3 DNA: TGTGCCAGCAGTTGGACATTCACTGAAGCTTTCTTT
CDR3 protein: CASSWTFTEAFF
V gene: TRBV6-2/TRBV6-3
clone size: NA
J gene: TRBJ1-1
D gene: NA

CDR3 DNA: TGTGCCAGCAGCTCCTCAGGGGACAGCTACGAGCAGTACTTC
CDR3 protein: CASSSSGDSYEQYF
V gene: TRBV7-9
clone size: few
J gene: TRBJ2-7
D gene: TRBD1

CDR3 DNA: TGCGCCAGCAGCGGAGTAAGAGCTTTCTTT
CDR3 protein: CASSGVRAFF
V gene: TRBV4-1
clone size: few
J gene: TRBJ1-1
D gene: NA

CDR3 DNA: TGTGCCAGCAGCTTATTAACAGGGGGATCCTACGAGCAGTACTTC
CDR3 protein: CASSLLTGGSYEQYF
V gene: TRBV7-9
clone size: NA
J gene: TRBJ2-7
D gene: TRBD1

CDR3 DNA: TGCAGCGTTGGAAGAGGCTCTGGAAACACCATATATTTT
CDR3 protein: CSVGRGSGNTIYF
V gene: TRBV29-1
clone size: NA
J gene: TRBJ1-3
D gene: NA

CDR3 DNA: TGCGCCAGCGCGTTTAACGGGGGGGCCTGGGATGAGCAGTTCTTC
CDR3 protein: CASAFNGGAWDEQFF
V gene: TRBV4-3
clone size: NA
J gene: TRBJ2-1
D gene: TRBD2

CDR3 DNA: TGTGCCAGCAGTTTAAGATCCAAGAACACTGAAGCTTTCTTT
CDR3 protein: CASSLRSKNTEAFF
V gene: TRBV27
clone size: few
J gene: TRBJ1-1
D gene: NA

CDR3 DNA: TGTGCCAGCTCCCTTGGCCTCGGGGCCACTGAAGCTTTCTTT
CDR3 protein: CASSLGLGATEAFF
V gene: TRBV27
clone size: NA
J gene: TRBJ1-1
D gene: NA

CDR3 DNA: TGTGCCAGCAGGGGGACGGGGGCCGGGGGTATGAACACTGAAGCTTTCTTT
CDR3 protein: CASRGTGAGGMNTEAFF
V gene: TRBV25-1
clone size: few
J gene: TRBJ1-1
D gene: NA